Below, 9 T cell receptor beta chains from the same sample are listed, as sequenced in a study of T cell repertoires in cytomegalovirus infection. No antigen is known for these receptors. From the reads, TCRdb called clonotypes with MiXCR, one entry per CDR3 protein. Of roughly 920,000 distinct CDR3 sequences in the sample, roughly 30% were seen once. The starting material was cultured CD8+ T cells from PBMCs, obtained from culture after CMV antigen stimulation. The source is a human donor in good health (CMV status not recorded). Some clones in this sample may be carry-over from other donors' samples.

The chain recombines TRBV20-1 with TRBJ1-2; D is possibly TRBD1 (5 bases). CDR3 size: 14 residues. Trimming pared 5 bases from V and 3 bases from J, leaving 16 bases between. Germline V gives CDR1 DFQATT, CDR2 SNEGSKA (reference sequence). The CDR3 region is CSAYVSAGYYGYTF. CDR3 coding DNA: TGCAGTGCTTATGTCAGTGCAGGGTACTATGGCTACACCTTC.

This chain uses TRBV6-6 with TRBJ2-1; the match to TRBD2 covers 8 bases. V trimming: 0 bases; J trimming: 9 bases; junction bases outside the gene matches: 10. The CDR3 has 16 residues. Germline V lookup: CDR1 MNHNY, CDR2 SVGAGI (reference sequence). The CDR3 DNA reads TGTGCCAGCAGTTACTCGCGGGGGGCCATAGGCAGTGAGCAGTTCTTC. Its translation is CASSYSRGAIGSEQFF.

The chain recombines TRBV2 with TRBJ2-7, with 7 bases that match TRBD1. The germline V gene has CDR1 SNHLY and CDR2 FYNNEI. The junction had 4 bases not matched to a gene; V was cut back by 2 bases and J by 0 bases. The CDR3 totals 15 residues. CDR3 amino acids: CASSELQGISYEQYF. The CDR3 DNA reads TGTGCCAGCAGTGAACTACAGGGGATCTCCTACGAGCAGTACTTC.

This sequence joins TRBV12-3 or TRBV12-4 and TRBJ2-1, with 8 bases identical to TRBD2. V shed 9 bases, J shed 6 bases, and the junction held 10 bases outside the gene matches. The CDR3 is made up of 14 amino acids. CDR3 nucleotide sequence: TGTGCCAGTCTCGTGTCGGGGGGGCCCAATGAGCAGTTCTTC. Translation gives CASLVSGGPNEQFF.

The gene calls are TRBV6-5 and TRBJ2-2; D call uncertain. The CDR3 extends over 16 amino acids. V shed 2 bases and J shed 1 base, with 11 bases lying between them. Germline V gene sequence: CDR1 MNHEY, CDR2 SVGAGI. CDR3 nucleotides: TGTGCCAGCAGTTACGTGTTGCAATTGAACACCGGGGAGCTGTTTTTT. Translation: CASSYVLQLNTGELFF.

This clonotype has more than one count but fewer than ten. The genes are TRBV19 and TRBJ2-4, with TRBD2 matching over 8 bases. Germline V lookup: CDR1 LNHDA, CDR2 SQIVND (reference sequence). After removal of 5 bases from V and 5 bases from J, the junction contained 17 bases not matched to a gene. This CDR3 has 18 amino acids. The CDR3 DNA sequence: TGTGCCAGTAGTGACATAAGGCGGGGGGATCCATCACAAAACATTCAGTACTTC. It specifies CASSDIRRGDPSQNIQYF.

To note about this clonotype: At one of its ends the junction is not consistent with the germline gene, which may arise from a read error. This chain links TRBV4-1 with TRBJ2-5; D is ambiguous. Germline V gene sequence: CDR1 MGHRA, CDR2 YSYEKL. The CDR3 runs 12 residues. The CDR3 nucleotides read TGTGCCAGCAGCGATTCCTCGGAGACCCAGTACTTC. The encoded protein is CASSDSSETQYF.

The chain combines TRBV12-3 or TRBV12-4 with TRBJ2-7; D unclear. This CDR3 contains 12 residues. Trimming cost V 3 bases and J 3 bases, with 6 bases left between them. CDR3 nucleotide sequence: TGTGCCAGCAGTTTCGTCAGCTACGAGCAGTACGTC. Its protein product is CASSFVSYEQYV.

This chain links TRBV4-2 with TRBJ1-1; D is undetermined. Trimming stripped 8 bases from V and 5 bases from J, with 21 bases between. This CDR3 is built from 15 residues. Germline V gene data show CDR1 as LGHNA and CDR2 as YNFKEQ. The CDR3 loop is CASGPLPSVRTEAFF. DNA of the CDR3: TGTGCCAGCGGCCCCCTACCATCGGTTAGGACTGAAGCTTTCTTT.